The entry that follows covers one T cell receptor (beta chain) sequence. These data are taken from a study of sequential checkpoint blockade in melanoma. Study as a whole: Each arm's sequence ended with maintenance nivolumab.

Documented treatment: randomized to nivolumab then ipilimumab (arm A) or the reverse (arm B). Trimming stripped 6 bases from V and 7 bases from J, with 18 bases between. Germline-derived CDR1 and CDR2 are SGHVS and FQNEAQ. The CDR3 runs 14 residues. Repertoires were generated with immunoSEQ multiplex PCR, while TCRdb's copy carries only in-frame clones and drops some. In the table there are tens of thousands of clones, 65% to 75% of which are singletons. This TCR came from a human donor with melanoma. V and J are TRBV7-8 and TRBJ1-1, with a possible D match to TRBD1 (6 bases). This material consisted of CD8+ T cells sorted from blood (inferred from file names), taken from a patient given nivolumab and ipilimumab in sequence. CDR3 residues: CASRYATGSLEAFF. The DNA for the CDR3 is TGTGCCAGCAGGTATGCGACAGGCTCCCTTGAAGCTTTCTTT.